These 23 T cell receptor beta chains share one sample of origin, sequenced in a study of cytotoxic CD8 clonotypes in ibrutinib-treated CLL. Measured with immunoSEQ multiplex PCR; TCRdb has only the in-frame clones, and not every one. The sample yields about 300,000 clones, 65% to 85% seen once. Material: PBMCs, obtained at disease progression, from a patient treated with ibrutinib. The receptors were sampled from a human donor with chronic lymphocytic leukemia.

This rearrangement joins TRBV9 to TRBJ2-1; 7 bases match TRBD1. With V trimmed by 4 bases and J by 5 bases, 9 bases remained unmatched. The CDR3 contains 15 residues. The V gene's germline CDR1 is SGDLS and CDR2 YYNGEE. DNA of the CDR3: TGTGCCAGCAGCAAAGAGGGACAGATGGACAATGAGCAGTTCTTC. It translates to CASSKEGQMDNEQFF.

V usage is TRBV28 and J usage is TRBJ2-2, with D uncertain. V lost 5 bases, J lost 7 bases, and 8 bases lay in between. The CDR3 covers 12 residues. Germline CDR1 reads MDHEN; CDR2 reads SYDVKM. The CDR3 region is CASSLLYGELFF. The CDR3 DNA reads TGTGCCAGCAGTCTGTTATACGGGGAGCTGTTTTTT.

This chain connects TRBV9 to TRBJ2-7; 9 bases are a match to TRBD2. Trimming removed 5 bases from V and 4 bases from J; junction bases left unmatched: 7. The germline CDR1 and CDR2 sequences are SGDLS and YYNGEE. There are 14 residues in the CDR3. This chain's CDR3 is CASSSTSGTYEQYF. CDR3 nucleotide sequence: TGTGCCAGCAGTTCGACTAGCGGAACTTACGAGCAGTACTTC.

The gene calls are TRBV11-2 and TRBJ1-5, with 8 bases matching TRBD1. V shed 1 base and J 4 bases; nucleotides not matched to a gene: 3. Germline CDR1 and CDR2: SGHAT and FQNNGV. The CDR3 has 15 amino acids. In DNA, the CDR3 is TGTGCCAGCAGCTTAGCGGGACAGGCTAATCAGCCCCAGCATTTT. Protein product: CASSLAGQANQPQHF.

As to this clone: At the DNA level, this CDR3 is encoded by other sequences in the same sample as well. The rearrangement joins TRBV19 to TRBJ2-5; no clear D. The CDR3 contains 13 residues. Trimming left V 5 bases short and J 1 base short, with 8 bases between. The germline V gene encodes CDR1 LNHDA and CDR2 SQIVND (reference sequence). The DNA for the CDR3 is TGTGCCAGTAGTCCCGGCCCCCAAGAGACCCAGTACTTC. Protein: CASSPGPQETQYF.

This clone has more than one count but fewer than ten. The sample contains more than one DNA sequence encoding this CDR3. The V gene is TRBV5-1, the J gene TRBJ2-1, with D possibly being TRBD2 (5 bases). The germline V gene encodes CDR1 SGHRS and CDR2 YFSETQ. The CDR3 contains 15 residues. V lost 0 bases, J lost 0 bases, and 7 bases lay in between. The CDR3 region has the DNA TGCGCCAGCAGCTTGGGAGGGAGCTCCTACAATGAGCAGTTCTTC. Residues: CASSLGGSSYNEQFF.

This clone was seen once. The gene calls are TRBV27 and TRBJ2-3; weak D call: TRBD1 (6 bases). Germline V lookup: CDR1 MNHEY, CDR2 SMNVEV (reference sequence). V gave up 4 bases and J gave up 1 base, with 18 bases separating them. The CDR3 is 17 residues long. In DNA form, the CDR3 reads TGTGCCAGCAGTTCCAAATCTACAGGGTACGGCACAGATACGCAGTATTTT. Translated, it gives CASSSKSTGYGTDTQYF.

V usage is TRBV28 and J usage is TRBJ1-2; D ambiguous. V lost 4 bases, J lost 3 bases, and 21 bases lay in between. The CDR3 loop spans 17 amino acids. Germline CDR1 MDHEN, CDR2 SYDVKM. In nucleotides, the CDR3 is TGTGCCAGCAGTTCACCCCGGTCCCAGCTCTCCCACTATGGCTACACCTTC. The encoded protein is CASSSPRSQLSHYGYTF.

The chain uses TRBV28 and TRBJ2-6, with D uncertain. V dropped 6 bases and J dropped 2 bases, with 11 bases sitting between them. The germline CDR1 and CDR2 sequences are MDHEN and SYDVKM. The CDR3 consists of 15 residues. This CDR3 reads CASSPGFAGANVLTF. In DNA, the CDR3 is TGTGCCAGCAGCCCCGGGTTCGCTGGGGCCAACGTCCTGACTTTC.

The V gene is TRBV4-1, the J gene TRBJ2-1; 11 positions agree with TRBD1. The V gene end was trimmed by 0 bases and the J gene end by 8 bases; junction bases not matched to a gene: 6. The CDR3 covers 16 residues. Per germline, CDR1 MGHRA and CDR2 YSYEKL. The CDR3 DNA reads TGCGCCAGCAGCCAAGATAGGACAGGGGGCTGGGATGAGCAGTTCTTC. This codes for CASSQDRTGGWDEQFF.

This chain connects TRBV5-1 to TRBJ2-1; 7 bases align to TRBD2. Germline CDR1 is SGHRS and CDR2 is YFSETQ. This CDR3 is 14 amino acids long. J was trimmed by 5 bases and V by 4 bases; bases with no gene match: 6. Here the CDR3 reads CASSPGTINNEQFF. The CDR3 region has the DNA TGCGCCAGCAGCCCAGGGACTATAAACAATGAGCAGTTCTTC.

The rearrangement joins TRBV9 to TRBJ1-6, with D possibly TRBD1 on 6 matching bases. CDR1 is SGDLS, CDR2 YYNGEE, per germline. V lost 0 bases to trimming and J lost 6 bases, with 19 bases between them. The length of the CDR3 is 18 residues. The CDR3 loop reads CASSVGPPGTGSNSPLHF. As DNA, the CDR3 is TGTGCCAGCAGCGTAGGTCCCCCAGGAACAGGGAGTAATTCACCCCTCCACTTT. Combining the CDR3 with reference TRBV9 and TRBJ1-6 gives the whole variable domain DSGVTQTPKHLITATGQRVTLRCSPRSGDLSVYWYQQSLDQGLQFLIQYYNGEERAKGNILERFSAQQFPDLHSELNLSSLELGDSALYFCASSVGPPGTGSNSPLHFGNGTRLTVT.

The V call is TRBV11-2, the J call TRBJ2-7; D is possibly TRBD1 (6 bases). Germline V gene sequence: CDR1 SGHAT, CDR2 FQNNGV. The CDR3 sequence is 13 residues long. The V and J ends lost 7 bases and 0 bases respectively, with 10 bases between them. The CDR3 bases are TGTGCCAGCACAGGGGTTCTCTCCTACGAGCAGTACTTC. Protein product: CASTGVLSYEQYF.

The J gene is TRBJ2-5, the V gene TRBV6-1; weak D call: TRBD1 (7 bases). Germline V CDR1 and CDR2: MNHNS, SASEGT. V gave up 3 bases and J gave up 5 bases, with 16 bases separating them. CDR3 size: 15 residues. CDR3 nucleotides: TGTGCCAGCAGTGAGGAGGGGGCAAGGTTGGAGACCCAGTACTTC. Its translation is CASSEEGARLETQYF.

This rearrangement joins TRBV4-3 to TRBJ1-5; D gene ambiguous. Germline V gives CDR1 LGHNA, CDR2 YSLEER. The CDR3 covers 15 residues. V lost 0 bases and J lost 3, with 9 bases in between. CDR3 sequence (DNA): TGCGCCAGCAGCCAAGATCGCGGAGCCAATCAGCCCCAGCATTTT. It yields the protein CASSQDRGANQPQHF.

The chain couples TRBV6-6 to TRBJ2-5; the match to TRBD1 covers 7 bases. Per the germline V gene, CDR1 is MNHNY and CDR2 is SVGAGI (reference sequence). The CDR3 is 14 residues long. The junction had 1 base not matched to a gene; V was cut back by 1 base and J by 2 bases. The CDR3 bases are TGTGCCAGCAGTTACTGGGACAGACAAGAGACCCAGTACTTC. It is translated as CASSYWDRQETQYF.

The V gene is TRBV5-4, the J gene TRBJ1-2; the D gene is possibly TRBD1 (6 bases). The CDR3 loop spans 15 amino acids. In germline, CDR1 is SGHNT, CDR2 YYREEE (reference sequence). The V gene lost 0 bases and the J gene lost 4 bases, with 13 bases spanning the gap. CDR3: CASSLAVDSLYGYTF. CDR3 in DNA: TGTGCCAGCAGCTTGGCTGTGGACAGCCTCTATGGCTACACCTTC.

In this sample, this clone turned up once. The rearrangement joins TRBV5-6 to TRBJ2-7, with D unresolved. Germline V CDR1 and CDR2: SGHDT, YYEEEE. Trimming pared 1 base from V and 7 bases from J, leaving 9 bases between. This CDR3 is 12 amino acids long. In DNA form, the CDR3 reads TGTGCCAGCAGCTTGTTTAGATGGGAGCAGTACTTC. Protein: CASSLFRWEQYF.

DNA for the CDR3: TGCGCCAGCAGCTTGGCCTGGGGGAACACTGAAGCTTTCTTT. It specifies CASSLAWGNTEAFF. This chain connects TRBV5-1 to TRBJ1-1; D call uncertain. CDR3 size: 14 residues. Germline values: CDR1 SGHRS, CDR2 YFSETQ. Deletions cut 0 bases from V and 1 base from J, with 7 bases between.

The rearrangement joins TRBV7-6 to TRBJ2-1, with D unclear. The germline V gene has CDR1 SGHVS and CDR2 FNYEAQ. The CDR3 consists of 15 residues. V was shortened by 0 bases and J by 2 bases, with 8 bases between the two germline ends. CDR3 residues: CASSLAGITYNEQFF. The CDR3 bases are TGTGCCAGCAGCTTAGCTGGGATCACCTACAATGAGCAGTTCTTC.

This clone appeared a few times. The CDR3 nucleotides are TGTGCCAGCAGTTTATCGCGCCGGGCGTACGAGCAGTACTTC. This codes for CASSLSRRAYEQYF. The rearrangement joins TRBV27 to TRBJ2-7; no firm D call. The CDR3 is made up of 14 amino acids. The germline V gene has CDR1 MNHEY and CDR2 SMNVEV (reference sequence). The V end lost 0 bases, the J end lost 4 bases, and 10 bases lay between the germline ends.

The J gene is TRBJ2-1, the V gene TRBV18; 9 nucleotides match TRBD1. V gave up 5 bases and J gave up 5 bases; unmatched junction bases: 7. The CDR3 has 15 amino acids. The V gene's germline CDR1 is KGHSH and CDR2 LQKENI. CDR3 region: CASSTTGTGHNEQFF. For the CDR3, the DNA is TGTGCCAGCTCAACCACCGGGACAGGGCACAATGAGCAGTTCTTC.

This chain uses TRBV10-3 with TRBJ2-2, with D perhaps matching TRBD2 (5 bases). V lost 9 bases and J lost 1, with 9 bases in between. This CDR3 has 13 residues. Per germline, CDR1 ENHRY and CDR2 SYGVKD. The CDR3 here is CAMGEGNTGELFF. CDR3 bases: TGTGCCATGGGTGAGGGGAACACCGGGGAGCTGTTTTTT.